This T cell receptor (beta chain) came from a study of beta chain features in type 1 diabetes. Study findings and constraints: Type 1 diabetes patients had TCRB CDR3s that were shorter (moderately but significantly so) in all four CD4+ subsets. In cDNA sequencing, cells with high TCR expression could be over-represented. A greater similarity of naive, central memory and Treg TCRB repertoires was seen among patients than among healthy donors.

This CDR3 has 12 residues. Germline V gene data show CDR1 as SEHNR and CDR2 as FQNEAQ (reference sequence). Between the trimmed V and J ends, which lost 5 bases and 11 bases, there was a span of 15 bases. Regarding this clone: Its antigen is not known.

In all sorted populations, purity surpassed 98%. All of the isolated RNA was reverse transcribed, so expressed TCRB transcripts were sequenced. Profiled with immunoSEQ multiplex PCR; TCRdb holds only in-frame clones, not every one. This table holds roughly 700,000 clones, roughly 12% found once. The specimen was naive CD4+ T cells from blood. The TCR comes from a man between 18 and 35 years old with type 1 diabetes. This sequence joins TRBV7-9 and TRBJ2-5, with D possibly matching TRBD2 (6 bases). This CDR3 is CASSLGPGEQYF. The CDR3 nucleotides are TGTGCCAGCAGCCTCGGACCGGGGGAGCAGTACTTC.